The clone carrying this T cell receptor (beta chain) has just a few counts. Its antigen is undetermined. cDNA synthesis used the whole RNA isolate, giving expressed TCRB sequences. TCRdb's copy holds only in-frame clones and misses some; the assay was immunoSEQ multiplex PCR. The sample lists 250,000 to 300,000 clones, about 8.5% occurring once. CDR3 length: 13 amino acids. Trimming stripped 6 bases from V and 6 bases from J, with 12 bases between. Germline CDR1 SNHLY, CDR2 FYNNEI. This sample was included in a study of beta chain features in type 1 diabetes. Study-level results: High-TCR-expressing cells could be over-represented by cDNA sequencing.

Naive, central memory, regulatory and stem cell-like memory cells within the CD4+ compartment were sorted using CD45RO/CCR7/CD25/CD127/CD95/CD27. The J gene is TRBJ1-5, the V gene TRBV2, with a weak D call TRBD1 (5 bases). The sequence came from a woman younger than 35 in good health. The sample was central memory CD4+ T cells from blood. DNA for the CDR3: TGTGCCAGCAGGGGACCGGGTAGTCAGCCCCAGCATTTT. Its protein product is CASRGPGSQPQHF.